The sequence of this T cell receptor (beta chain) was determined in a study of Tregs in tolerant kidney transplant recipients. A remark on this clone: Antigen unknown.

General study results and limits: The small number of patients limits these findings pending further validation. The most relevant donor-specific Treg TCRbeta repertoire apparently came from expansion with activated donor B cells. Biological reproducibility was not directly addressed in this study.

V gave up 3 bases and J gave up 4 bases, with 13 bases separating them. CDR3 size: 14 residues. The germline gives CDR1 SGHRS, CDR2 YFSETQ. The nonmyeloablative bone marrow transplants came from related graft donors, with transient mixed chimerism. Thawed PBMCs were FACS-sorted into unstimulated CD4+CD25+CD127- regulatory T cells, CD4+CD25- non-regulatory cells, CD4 and CD8 cells. Method: immunoSEQ multiplex PCR; TCRdb's copy keeps in-frame clones and lacks some. The data contain roughly 70,000 clones, around 87% of them singletons. The clonotype originates from a human patient who received a combined kidney and bone marrow transplant. Some of the T cells might come from the graft donor. The sample here was CD4+ T cells from blood (PBMCs), taken 6 months after the transplant. The chain employs TRBV5-1 and TRBJ2-5; TRBD1 might be the D (5 bases). The CDR3 nucleotides read TGCGCCAGCAGCTACAATGACAGAGTAGAGACCCAGTACTTC. This encodes CASSYNDRVETQYF.